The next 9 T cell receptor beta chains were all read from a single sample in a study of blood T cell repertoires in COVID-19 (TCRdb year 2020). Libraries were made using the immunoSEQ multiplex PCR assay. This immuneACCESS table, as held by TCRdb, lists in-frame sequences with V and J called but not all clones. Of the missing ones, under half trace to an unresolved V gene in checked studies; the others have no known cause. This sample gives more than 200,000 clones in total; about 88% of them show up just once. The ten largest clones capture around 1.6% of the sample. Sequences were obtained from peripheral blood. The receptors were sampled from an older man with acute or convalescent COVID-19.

The CDR3 DNA reads TGTGCCACCAGCAGAGACGGTGGGTGGACTAGCCTGGCCTCTGGGGCCAACGTCCTGACTTTC. Translation gives CATSRDGGWTSLASGANVLTF. The chain has TRBV15 and TRBJ2-6; 8 bases match TRBD2. The germline V gene encodes CDR1 LNHNV and CDR2 YYDKDF (reference sequence). The CDR3 covers 21 residues. Trimming took 0 bases from V and 0 from J; bases not matched to a gene: 13. The full variable domain, in which reference TRBV15 and TRBJ2-6 provide the parts outside the CDR3, is DAMVIQNPRYQVTQFGKPVTLSCSQTLNHNVMYWYQQKSSQAPKLLFHYYDKDFNNEADTPDNFQSRRPNTSFCFLDIRSPGLGDTAMYLCATSRDGGWTSLASGANVLTFGAGSRLTVL.

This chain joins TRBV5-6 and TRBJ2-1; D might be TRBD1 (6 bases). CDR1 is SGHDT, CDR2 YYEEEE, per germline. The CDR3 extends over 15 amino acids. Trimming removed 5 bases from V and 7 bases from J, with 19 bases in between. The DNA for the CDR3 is TGTGCCAGCAGTTTATCCCGGGACAATTGGAATGAGCAGTTCTTC. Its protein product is CASSLSRDNWNEQFF.

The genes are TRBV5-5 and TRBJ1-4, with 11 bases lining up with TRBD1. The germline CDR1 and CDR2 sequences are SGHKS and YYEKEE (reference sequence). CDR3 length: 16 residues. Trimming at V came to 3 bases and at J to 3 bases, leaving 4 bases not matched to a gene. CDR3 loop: CASSWGTGGPNEKLFF. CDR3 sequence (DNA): TGTGCCAGCAGCTGGGGGACAGGGGGACCTAATGAAAAACTGTTTTTT.

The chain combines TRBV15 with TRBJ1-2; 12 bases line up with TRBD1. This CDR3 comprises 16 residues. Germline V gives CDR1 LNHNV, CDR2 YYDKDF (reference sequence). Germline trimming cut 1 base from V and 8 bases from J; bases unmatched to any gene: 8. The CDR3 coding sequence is TGTGCCACCAGCAGAGCGGGCCGGGACAGGGGGCTCGGCTACACCTTC. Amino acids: CATSRAGRDRGLGYTF.

In nucleotides, the CDR3 is TGTGCCTTACGAGAGGGGCTAGCGGGAGAGAATGAGCAGTTCTTC. This encodes CALREGLAGENEQFF. The V gene is TRBV5-4, the J gene TRBJ2-1; 10 bases fit TRBD2. Germline assignment: CDR1 SGHNT and CDR2 YYREEE (reference sequence). The CDR3 is made up of 15 amino acids. The V segment lost 10 bases and the J segment 7 bases; nucleotides outside the gene matches: 14.

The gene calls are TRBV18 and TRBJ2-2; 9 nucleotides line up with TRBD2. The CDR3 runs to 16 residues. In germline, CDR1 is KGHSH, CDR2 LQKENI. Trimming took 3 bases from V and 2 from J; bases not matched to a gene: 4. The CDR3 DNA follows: TGTGCCAGCTCACCTGGCGGGAGGGCCAACACCGGGGAGCTGTTTTTT. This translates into CASSPGGRANTGELFF.

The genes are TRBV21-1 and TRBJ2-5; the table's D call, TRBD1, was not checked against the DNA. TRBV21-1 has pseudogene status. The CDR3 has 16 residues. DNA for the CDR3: TGTGCCAGCAGCAAAGCATGGGCCTATGCCAGGTGGACCCAGTACTTC. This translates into CASSKAWAYARWTQYF.

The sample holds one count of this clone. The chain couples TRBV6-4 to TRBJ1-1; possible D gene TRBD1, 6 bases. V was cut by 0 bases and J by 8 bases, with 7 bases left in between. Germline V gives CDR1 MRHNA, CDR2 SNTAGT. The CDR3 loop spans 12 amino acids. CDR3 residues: CASSDSTGEAFF. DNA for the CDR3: TGTGCCAGCAGTGACTCAACAGGGGAAGCTTTCTTT.

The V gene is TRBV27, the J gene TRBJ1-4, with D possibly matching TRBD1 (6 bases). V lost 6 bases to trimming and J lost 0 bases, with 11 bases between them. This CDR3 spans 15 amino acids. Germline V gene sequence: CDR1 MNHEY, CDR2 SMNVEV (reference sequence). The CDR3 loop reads CASRLQGATNEKLFF. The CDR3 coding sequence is TGTGCCAGCAGACTACAGGGAGCAACTAATGAAAAACTGTTTTTT.